The present entry profiles one T cell receptor (beta chain) with its context. Its target is not known. Sequencing was performed with immunoSEQ multiplex PCR; in TCRdb, only in-frame clones are kept and a portion is missing. The data show tens of thousands of clones, with about 83% seen just once and less than 20% held by the top ten. These data originate in a study of identifying expanded T cells in peripheral blood. Collection occurred without any documented infections or immune events in donors. This CDR3 comprises 14 residues. Trimming stripped 2 bases from V and 3 bases from J, with 11 bases between. Looked up from germline, CDR1 is MNHEY and CDR2 is SVGAGI. Study-wide findings and caveats: Across healthy donors, higher total template counts meant significantly greater approximately two-week count variance. Technical replicates showed about 1.2 changed clones; about two weeks 15 to 20; four weeks 19.

The origin of this receptor is a person aged 18 to 70 in good health. The sequencing input was blood. The chain joins TRBV6-5 to TRBJ2-7, with D maybe TRBD2 (6 bases). The CDR3 DNA reads TGTGCCAGCAGTTACAGGGGCGGGATCTACGAGCAGTACTTC. Amino acids: CASSYRGGIYEQYF.